What follows are 26 T cell receptor beta chains derived from one specimen sequenced in a study of shared clonotypes between healthy human individuals. Some clones are missing from TCRdb's copy, which holds only in-frame ones; the method was immunoSEQ multiplex PCR. This table has about 1.5 million clones, nearly 99% appearing once. The specimen was naive CD4+ T cells sorted from blood. Specified subset: CD45RA+ positively selected. The receptors come from a man aged 25-45 years in good health.

The CDR3 nucleotides are TGTGCCAGCTCACCCCCGGGGTCAGTCGGAGCCTACGAGCAGTACTTC. The encoded protein is CASSPPGSVGAYEQYF. The genes are TRBV18 and TRBJ2-7, with D perhaps TRBD2 (5 bases). The CDR3 loop spans 16 amino acids. In germline, CDR1 is KGHSH, CDR2 LQKENI. The V gene lost 3 bases and the J gene lost 2 bases, with 17 bases spanning the gap.

The genes are TRBV5-6 and TRBJ2-3, with D perhaps TRBD2 (5 bases). Germline V CDR1 and CDR2: SGHDT, YYEEEE. The CDR3 is 14 residues long. The V end lost 3 bases, the J end lost 0 bases, and 8 bases lay between the germline ends. CDR3 sequence: CASSSQRSTDTQYF. As DNA, the CDR3 is TGTGCCAGCAGCTCCCAGCGGAGCACAGATACGCAGTATTTT.

The chain recombines TRBV10-3 with TRBJ2-2; tentatively, D is TRBD1 (6 bases). In germline, CDR1 is ENHRY, CDR2 SYGVKD. The CDR3 is made up of 15 amino acids. V was shortened by 0 bases and J by 5 bases, with 10 bases between the two germline ends. The CDR3 DNA follows: TGTGCCATCAGTGAGTCGGGGGCGCGGACCGGGGAGCTGTTTTTT. Translation: CAISESGARTGELFF.

The V call is TRBV27, the J call TRBJ2-1, with TRBD2 matching over 7 bases. This CDR3 contains 14 residues. The V gene end was trimmed by 7 bases and the J gene end by 2 bases; junction bases not matched to a gene: 5. In germline, CDR1 is MNHEY, CDR2 SMNVEV (reference sequence). CDR3 DNA: TGTGCCAGCAAGGGTCTAGCGGCCTACAATGAGCAGTTCTTC. It translates to CASKGLAAYNEQFF.

A word on this clone: The same CDR3 also results from other DNA sequences found in this sample. V gene TRBV5-4 combines with J gene TRBJ1-2; 7 bases line up with TRBD1. Germline V gene lookup returns CDR1 SGHNT and CDR2 YYREEE (reference sequence). There are 13 residues in the CDR3. V lost 1 base, J lost 5 bases, and 2 bases stayed unmatched. CDR3 coding DNA: TGTGCCAGCAGCTTGACAGGGGTTTATGGCTACACCTTC. This codes for CASSLTGVYGYTF.

The rearrangement uses TRBV7-9 and TRBJ2-3; D unresolved. Germline loops: CDR1 SEHNR, CDR2 FQNEAQ (reference sequence). This CDR3 is 11 amino acids long. The V end was cut by 4 bases, the J end by 4 bases, with 3 bases between. The CDR3 region is CASSSPDTQYF. CDR3 bases: TGTGCCAGCAGCTCCCCAGATACGCAGTATTTT.

The rearrangement links TRBV7-2 to TRBJ1-1; no definite D call. This CDR3 has 14 residues. V was pared by 7 bases and J by 4 bases, with 16 bases between. Germline V gives CDR1 SGHTA, CDR2 FQGNSA. Here the CDR3 reads CASTSTGLPTEAFF. CDR3 sequence (DNA): TGTGCCAGCACTTCTACGGGGTTACCCACTGAAGCTTTCTTT.

The gene calls are TRBV5-6 and TRBJ2-7; TRBD1 matches 9 bases. This CDR3 spans 16 amino acids. V was clipped by 4 bases and J by 6 bases; unmatched bases: 14. Per the germline V gene, CDR1 is SGHDT and CDR2 is YYEEEE. CDR3 sequence: CASSLGQGMRSSEQYF. DNA of the CDR3: TGTGCCAGCAGCCTCGGACAGGGGATGAGGTCCAGCGAGCAGTACTTC.

This clone has only one observation. The chain couples TRBV19 to TRBJ2-5; no firm D call. V was shortened by 3 bases and J by 2 bases, with 7 bases between the two germline ends. The CDR3 consists of 13 residues. In germline, CDR1 is LNHDA, CDR2 SQIVND (reference sequence). CDR3 nucleotide sequence: TGTGCCAGTAGTATGGGCAGACAAGAGACCCAGTACTTC. This encodes CASSMGRQETQYF.

The chain employs TRBV7-8 and TRBJ2-7, with 9 nucleotides matching TRBD1. This CDR3 is built from 14 residues. With V trimmed by 8 bases and J by 0 bases, 5 bases remained unmatched. Looked up from germline, CDR1 is SGHVS and CDR2 is FQNEAQ. The chain's CDR3 is CASSGTGNSYEQYF. CDR3 in DNA: TGTGCCAGCTCCGGGACAGGGAACTCCTACGAGCAGTACTTC. Variable domain in full (rest from reference TRBV7-8 and TRBJ2-7): GAGVSQSPRYKVAKRGQDVALRCDPISGHVSLFWYQQALGQGPEFLTYFQNEAQLDKSGLPSDRFFAERPEGSVSTLKIQRTQQEDSAVYLCASSGTGNSYEQYFGPGTRLTVT.

This clone was found once. The DNA for the CDR3 is TGCGCCAGCAGCAACCCCACCCCCTCCTACGAGCAGTACTTC. Amino acid sequence: CASSNPTPSYEQYF. This chain links TRBV5-1 with TRBJ2-7; D unresolved. The CDR3 is 14 amino acids. V dropped 4 bases and J dropped 0 bases, with 11 bases sitting between them. Germline CDR1 reads SGHRS; CDR2 reads YFSETQ.

The chain couples TRBV28 to TRBJ1-5, with D uncertain. The CDR3 totals 11 residues. The V end was cut by 10 bases, the J end by 3 bases, with 7 bases between. Germline CDR1 is MDHEN and CDR2 is SYDVKM. CDR3 in DNA: TGTGCCATCGTACTCAATCAGCCCCAGCATTTT. This gives the protein CAIVLNQPQHF. Using reference TRBV28 and TRBJ1-5 for the parts outside the CDR3, the full variable domain is DVKVTQSSRYLVKRTGEKVFLECVQDMDHENMFWYRQDPGLGLRLIYFSYDVKMKEKGDIPEGYSVSREKKERFSLILESASTNQTSMYLCAIVLNQPQHFGDGTRLSIL.

The chain links TRBV21-1 to TRBJ2-1; TRBD2, as called in the table, went unchecked against the DNA. TRBV21-1 is described as a pseudogene. CDR3 length equals 12 residues. This CDR3 is CASSKEADAQFF. CDR3 bases: TGTGCCAGCAGCAAAGAAGCGGATGCGCAGTTCTTC.

The V and J genes are TRBV25-1 and TRBJ2-1; D not resolved. V was pared by 3 bases and J by 1 base, with 7 bases between. The CDR3 loop spans 14 amino acids. The germline V gene has CDR1 MGHDK and CDR2 SYGVNS. CDR3 sequence (DNA): TGTGCCAGCAGTGATCGGGTATCCTACAATGAGCAGTTCTTC. Amino acids: CASSDRVSYNEQFF. Looking up the rest from reference TRBV25-1 and TRBJ2-1 gives the full variable domain: EADIYQTPRYLVIGTGKKITLECSQTMGHDKMYWYQQDPGMELHLIHYSYGVNSTEKGDLSSESTVSRIRTEHFPLTLESARPSHTSQYLCASSDRVSYNEQFFGPGTRLTVL.

V and J are TRBV7-9 and TRBJ2-3, with D possibly being TRBD1 (6 bases). V lost 6 bases, J lost 4 bases, and 17 bases lay in between. This CDR3 region has 15 residues. Germline CDR1 reads SEHNR; CDR2 reads FQNEAQ (reference sequence). The CDR3 DNA reads as TGTGCCAGCAGGTTCACGAGGGGGATCCCAGATACGCAGTATTTT. As protein: CASRFTRGIPDTQYF.

The chain is built from TRBV5-5 and TRBJ1-4, with 7 bases lining up with TRBD1. Germline CDR1 and CDR2: SGHKS and YYEKEE (reference sequence). Germline trimming cut 6 bases from V and 4 bases from J; bases unmatched to any gene: 6. CDR3 size: 14 residues. CDR3 in DNA: TGTGCCAGCAACCTCGGGACAGTTAATGAAAAACTGTTTTTT. It encodes CASNLGTVNEKLFF.

V gene TRBV18 combines with J gene TRBJ1-5, with D perhaps TRBD1 (5 bases). Per germline, CDR1 KGHSH and CDR2 LQKENI. The CDR3 covers 16 residues. Trimming stripped 8 bases from V and 0 bases from J, with 17 bases between. The CDR3 DNA follows: TGTGCCAGCGGGACCGGCGGTCGGGATAGCAATCAGCCCCAGCATTTT. Translation gives CASGTGGRDSNQPQHF. Supplemented by reference TRBV18 and TRBJ1-5, the full variable domain reads NAGVMQNPRHLVRRRGQEARLRCSPMKGHSHVYWYRQLPEEGLKFMVYLQKENIIDESGMPKERFSAEFPKEGPSILRIQQVVRGDSAAYFCASGTGGRDSNQPQHFGDGTRLSIL.

The chain couples TRBV7-9 to TRBJ2-7, with 8 bases matching TRBD1. CDR1 SEHNR and CDR2 FQNEAQ come from the germline V gene (reference sequence). The trim removed 1 base at V and 7 bases at J, leaving 15 bases unmatched. CDR3 length equals 17 residues. The CDR3: CASSLVATGGLPAEQYF. In DNA form, the CDR3 reads TGTGCCAGCAGCTTAGTAGCAACAGGGGGTCTACCGGCGGAGCAGTACTTC.

V gene TRBV6-5 combines with J gene TRBJ2-1; no definite D call. Germline lookup yields CDR1 MNHEY and CDR2 SVGAGI. Trimming took off 2 bases at V and 14 bases at J, with 10 bases between the two ends. This CDR3 contains 11 residues. The DNA for the CDR3 is TGTGCCAGCAGTTACGGACCTTCGAAGTTCTTC. Its protein is CASSYGPSKFF.

V is TRBV6-5 and J is TRBJ2-7; 11 nucleotides line up with TRBD1. Germline values: CDR1 MNHEY, CDR2 SVGAGI. The CDR3 is 14 residues long. J gave up 3 bases and V 7 bases, and 5 bases lay outside the gene matches. The CDR3 region has the DNA TGTGCCAGCAACGGCGGGACAGGGGGCTACGAGCAGTACTTC. The encoded protein is CASNGGTGGYEQYF.

The V and J genes are TRBV28 and TRBJ2-6; TRBD1 matches 8 bases. Germline CDR1 and CDR2: MDHEN and SYDVKM. V shed 3 bases and J 3 bases; nucleotides not matched to a gene: 16. The CDR3 length is 20 residues. The DNA of the CDR3 is TGTGCCAGCAGTTTCTTTTGGCCGGACAGGGTCTCTTATGGGGCCAACGTCCTGACTTTC. It specifies CASSFFWPDRVSYGANVLTF.

The rearrangement joins TRBV7-3 to TRBJ2-1; D may match TRBD1 or TRBD2 (5 bases each). The germline gives CDR1 SGHTA, CDR2 FQGTGA. V lost 3 bases, J lost 4 bases, and 22 bases lay in between. There are 18 residues in the CDR3. The CDR3 loop reads CASSFTGSGTMIYNEQFF. The CDR3 DNA reads as TGTGCCAGCAGCTTCACAGGATCCGGGACGATGATTTACAATGAGCAGTTCTTC.

The chain has TRBV5-4 and TRBJ2-5, with D perhaps TRBD1 or TRBD2 (6 bases each). V was pared by 4 bases and J by 1 base, with 17 bases between. The CDR3 is 16 amino acids. Germline V gene data show CDR1 as SGHNT and CDR2 as YYREEE (reference sequence). The DNA of the CDR3 is TGTGCCAGCAGCCAGACAGGCGTGGGGGGCCAAGAGACCCAGTACTTC. Translation: CASSQTGVGGQETQYF. The whole variable domain, remainder taken from reference TRBV5-4 and TRBJ2-5, is ETGVTQSPTHLIKTRGQQVTLRCSSQSGHNTVSWYQQALGQGPQFIFQYYREEENGRGNFPPRFSGLQFPNYSSELNVNALELDDSALYLCASSQTGVGGQETQYFGPGTRLLVL.

This clone was seen a single time. The rearrangement uses TRBV30 and TRBJ1-5; perhaps TRBD1 as D (5 bases). The germline CDR1 and CDR2 sequences are GTSNPN and SVGIG (reference sequence). The CDR3 has 13 residues. Trimming left V 8 bases short and J 5 bases short, with 16 bases between. CDR3 DNA sequence: TGTGCCAGCTCGGGGGTAGAACATCAGCCCCAGCATTTT. Protein product: CASSGVEHQPQHF.

J is TRBJ1-5 and V is TRBV5-6; D gene uncertain. Germline V gene data show CDR1 as SGHDT and CDR2 as YYEEEE. V was shortened by 4 bases and J by 6 bases, with 8 bases between the two germline ends. This CDR3 has 12 residues. The CDR3 protein is CASSTNTQPQHF. Written as DNA, the CDR3 is TGTGCCAGCAGCACCAATACTCAGCCCCAGCATTTT.

V gene TRBV5-5 combines with J gene TRBJ2-2; 11 bases agree with TRBD1. CDR1 and CDR2 from the germline V gene are SGHKS and YYEKEE (reference sequence). The CDR3 covers 16 residues. Trimming removed 2 bases from V and 6 bases from J; junction bases left unmatched: 6. CDR3: CASSFPGQGAPGELFF. The CDR3, as DNA: TGTGCCAGCAGCTTTCCAGGACAGGGGGCGCCCGGGGAGCTGTTTTTT.